This TCR beta chain is from a study of T-cell reconstitution after alpha-beta-depleted transplantation in children. The CDR3 is 13 amino acids. Germline V gene lookup returns CDR1 SGHRS and CDR2 YFSETQ. V lost 3 bases, J lost 3 bases, and 10 bases lay in between. Preparation of the TCRbeta library was carried out with unique molecular identifiers. Via MiXCR, TCRdb re-called the PCR reads, giving one row per CDR3 protein. This sample has roughly 190,000 distinct CDR3 sequences, with approximately 14% found just once. This clonotype came up many times. This receptor was identified in a human donor who donated a stem cell graft to a child with acute lymphoblastic leukemia. The rearrangement joins TRBV5-1 to TRBJ2-7; no clear D gene. Material: PBMCs from the stem cell graft donor, obtained from the stem cell graft. In DNA form, the CDR3 reads TGCGCCAGCAGCTATACCTCAGTCTACGAGCAGTACTTC. Translated: CASSYTSVYEQYF.